This T cell receptor beta chain stems from a study of T cells in localized non-small cell lung cancer. Trimming stripped 5 bases from V and 6 bases from J, with 14 bases between. The germline gives CDR1 SGHNT, CDR2 YENEEA. The CDR3 loop spans 15 amino acids. Only in-frame clones appear in the TCRdb table, and some are missing; sequencing was by immunoSEQ multiplex PCR. The sample holds about 3,500 clones, about 35% seen once. V gene TRBV11-3 combines with J gene TRBJ1-6; a weak D match, TRBD1 (6 bases). The sequence derives from a woman aged 40 to 75 with stage I lung adenocarcinoma. The material sequenced was normal lung tissue next to the tumor, taken before any cancer treatment. The CDR3 DNA is TGTGCCAGCAGCCCCTGGGGGGGCCCTAATTCACCCCTCCACTTT. This codes for CASSPWGGPNSPLHF.